This entry lists 30 T cell receptor beta chains sequenced from one sample in a study of CXCR3-negative and CXCR3-positive naive CD8 T cells. The authors made the TRB cDNA libraries by 5' RACE using UMI labels. After re-calling the 5' RACE reads, TCRdb lists one entry per CDR3 protein, DNA absent. The specimen's table records about 120,000 distinct CDR3 sequences. The specimen sequenced was naive CXCR3- CD8+ T cells from blood. This sample's subset: CD45RO-CCR7+CD27+CD95- naive CD8+ T cells lacking CXCR3 (TNR3-). The source is a human donor in good health. Some clones in this sample may be carry-over from other donors' samples.

The chain joins TRBV12-3 or TRBV12-4 to TRBJ2-7; TCRdb returns TRBD1, unconfirmable since there is no DNA. The CDR3 covers 14 residues. CDR3 region: CASSSTGGHYEQYF.

The chain joins TRBV20-1 to TRBJ2-3. The CDR3 is 14 residues long. The germline gives CDR1 DFQATT, CDR2 SNEGSKA (reference sequence). The CDR3 sequence: CSATESASTDTQYF.

V usage is TRBV20-1 and J usage is TRBJ2-7; TCRdb selects TRBD1, and the lack of DNA leaves this call unchecked. Germline-derived CDR1 and CDR2 are DFQATT and SNEGSKA (reference sequence). CDR3 length: 14 amino acids. The chain's CDR3 is CSAPERGPVGEQYF.

V and J are TRBV23-1 and TRBJ2-7. TRBV23-1 is an open reading frame whose function is uncertain. The CDR3 covers 16 residues. The CDR3: CASSQWFATCKYVQYF.

The chain carries TRBV4-2 and TRBJ2-1; TCRdb's D call of TRBD2 is untestable without DNA. The CDR3 covers 15 residues. Germline-derived CDR1 and CDR2 are LGHNA and YNFKEQ. CDR3 sequence reads: CASSPLAGGRNEQFF.

The chain is built from TRBV12-5 and TRBJ1-1; TCRdb gives TRBD1 as the D gene, but with no DNA this cannot be confirmed. CDR3 length: 15 residues. Germline V gives CDR1 LGHNT, CDR2 FRNRAP. CDR3 amino acids: CASALTGAGDTEAFF.

The V and J genes are TRBV28 and TRBJ2-7; checking the TCRdb D call of TRBD1 is not possible without DNA. Germline V gives CDR1 MDHEN, CDR2 SYDVKM. The CDR3 is made up of 12 amino acids. This CDR3 reads CASSLGTVEQYF. The complete variable domain, with remaining parts taken from reference TRBV28 and TRBJ2-7, reads DVKVTQSSRYLVKRTGEKVFLECVQDMDHENMFWYRQDPGLGLRLIYFSYDVKMKEKGDIPEGYSVSREKKERFSLILESASTNQTSMYLCASSLGTVEQYFGPGTRLTVT.

This rearrangement joins TRBV28 to TRBJ2-7; no DNA is available, so the TRBD2 call from TCRdb remains unchecked. CDR1 and CDR2 from the germline V gene are MDHEN and SYDVKM. The CDR3 has 13 amino acids. The chain's CDR3 is CASSLALVNEQYF.

The chain recombines TRBV7-2 with TRBJ2-3; TCRdb proposes TRBD1, but this gene call is untestable without DNA. CDR1 and CDR2 from the germline V gene are SGHTA and FQGNSA. The CDR3 runs 15 residues. The CDR3 sequence is CASSLLGGRTDTQYF.

V usage is TRBV29-1 and J usage is TRBJ1-1; the TRBD1 assignment by TCRdb is unverifiable without DNA. Germline V gene sequence: CDR1 SQVTM, CDR2 ANQGSEA. The CDR3 sequence is 13 residues long. This chain's CDR3 is CSGTGTGDSEAFF.

The chain joins TRBV20-1 to TRBJ2-1; the D gene TCRdb calls, TRBD1, cannot be checked with no DNA. The CDR3 runs 14 residues. Germline V lookup: CDR1 DFQATT, CDR2 SNEGSKA (reference sequence). The CDR3 is CSAETGSAYNEQFF.

The chain is built from TRBV7-9 and TRBJ2-7. The CDR3 has 12 residues. Germline CDR1 reads SEHNR; CDR2 reads FQNEAQ (reference sequence). The CDR3 sequence: CASSSASYEQYF.

The chain recombines TRBV28 with TRBJ2-1; TCRdb outputs TRBD2, but without DNA this stays unchecked. Germline V gene data show CDR1 as MDHEN and CDR2 as SYDVKM. The CDR3 is made up of 15 amino acids. CDR3 residues: CASSTRRGSWNEQFF. Using reference TRBV28 and TRBJ2-1 for the parts outside the CDR3, the full variable domain is DVKVTQSSRYLVKRTGEKVFLECVQDMDHENMFWYRQDPGLGLRLIYFSYDVKMKEKGDIPEGYSVSREKKERFSLILESASTNQTSMYLCASSTRRGSWNEQFFGPGTRLTVL.

V usage is TRBV25-1 and J usage is TRBJ1-1. From germline, CDR1 is MGHDK and CDR2 SYGVNS. The CDR3 contains 12 residues. CDR3 protein: CASIGPRNEAFF.

The chain links TRBV10-1 to TRBJ2-1; the TRBD2 assignment by TCRdb is unverifiable without DNA. Germline V CDR1 and CDR2: WNHNN, SYGVQD (reference sequence). This CDR3 is built from 15 residues. The CDR3 region is CASSDPSGSHNEQFF.

This chain links TRBV5-5 with TRBJ2-3; absent DNA, TCRdb's TRBD2 call cannot be checked. Germline CDR1 reads SGHKS; CDR2 reads YYEKEE (reference sequence). The CDR3 covers 16 residues. This CDR3 reads CASSLGLAGAADTQYF. Using reference TRBV5-5 and TRBJ2-3 for the parts outside the CDR3, the full variable domain is DAGVTQSPTHLIKTRGQQVTLRCSPISGHKSVSWYQQVLGQGPQFIFQYYEKEERGRGNFPDRFSARQFPNYSSELNVNALLLGDSALYLCASSLGLAGAADTQYFGPGTRLTVL.

J is TRBJ2-7 and V is TRBV7-9. The germline V gene encodes CDR1 SEHNR and CDR2 FQNEAQ (reference sequence). This CDR3 comprises 14 residues. CDR3: CASSLGVEAYEQYF.

The chain is built from TRBV21-1 and TRBJ2-7; checking the TCRdb D call of TRBD1 is not possible without DNA. TRBV21-1 is marked as a pseudogene. The CDR3 runs to 13 residues. The CDR3 here is CASRWDRTDEQYF.

The genes are TRBV6-6 and TRBJ2-7. There are 14 residues in the CDR3. CDR1 is MNHNY and CDR2 is SVGAGI in the germline V gene (reference sequence). This chain's CDR3 is CASSPRTASYEQYF.

The V gene is TRBV20-1, the J gene TRBJ2-7; checking the TCRdb D call of TRBD1 is not possible without DNA. The germline V gene has CDR1 DFQATT and CDR2 SNEGSKA (reference sequence). This CDR3 is 14 amino acids long. CDR3 sequence reads: CSASIAGGYYEQYF.

The chain links TRBV11-1 to TRBJ2-7; TCRdb's D gene call, TRBD2, goes unchecked for lack of DNA. CDR1 is SGHAT, CDR2 FQDESV, per germline (reference sequence). CDR3 length: 18 residues. The CDR3 protein is CASSLVSYGLAGAYEQYF.

The chain uses TRBV20-1 and TRBJ2-1; TCRdb selects TRBD1, and the lack of DNA leaves this call unchecked. CDR3 length: 16 residues. Germline CDR1 DFQATT, CDR2 SNEGSKA (reference sequence). CDR3 in amino acids: CSARFLWDRGFGEQFF.

CDR3 amino acids: CSATGTLNTGELFF. This chain connects TRBV29-1 to TRBJ2-2; as DNA is missing, the TRBD1 call by TCRdb cannot be tested. The CDR3 consists of 14 residues. Germline V CDR1 and CDR2: SQVTM, ANQGSEA.

The chain is built from TRBV29-1 and TRBJ2-1; the TCRdb call, TRBD2, lacks DNA for checking. Germline loops: CDR1 SQVTM, CDR2 ANQGSEA. CDR3 length: 15 amino acids. The CDR3 sequence is CSVALSGGSANEQFF.

V is TRBV3-1 and J is TRBJ2-7; TCRdb's D gene call, TRBD2, goes unchecked for lack of DNA. The CDR3 has 17 residues. Germline-derived CDR1 and CDR2 are LGHDT and YNNKEL (reference sequence). The CDR3 sequence: CASSQGLAGGNSYEQYF.

The CDR3 spells CAWNKIGLNTEAFF. V is TRBV30 and J is TRBJ1-1. CDR3 length: 14 residues. Germline CDR1 is GTSNPN and CDR2 is SVGIG (reference sequence). The full variable domain, rest sourced from reference TRBV30 and TRBJ1-1, is SQTIHQWPATLVQPVGSPLSLECTVEGTSNPNLYWYRQAAGRGLQLLFYSVGIGQISSEVPQNLSASRPQDRQFILSSKKLLLSDSGFYLCAWNKIGLNTEAFFGQGTRLTVV.

The chain recombines TRBV29-1 with TRBJ2-2; TCRdb calls TRBD1, which cannot be checked without DNA. The CDR3 is 16 amino acids. The V gene's germline CDR1 is SQVTM and CDR2 ANQGSEA. The CDR3: CSVEEGEGTNTGELFF.

J is TRBJ2-7 and V is TRBV7-9; lacking DNA, the TRBD1 call made by TCRdb goes unchecked. This CDR3 is built from 14 residues. Germline V gene data show CDR1 as SEHNR and CDR2 as FQNEAQ (reference sequence). CDR3 region: CASSLRRGNYEQYF.

The chain couples TRBV12-3 or TRBV12-4 to TRBJ2-7. There are 11 residues in the CDR3. This CDR3 is CASSSIYEQYF.

V usage is TRBV11-3 and J usage is TRBJ2-1; TCRdb's D call, TRBD2, is unchecked because there is no DNA. This CDR3 has 12 residues. The germline V gene encodes CDR1 SGHNT and CDR2 YENEEA. The CDR3 sequence is CASSLGLAEQFF. Filled out from reference TRBV11-3 and TRBJ2-1, the complete variable domain reads EAGVVQSPRYKIIEKKQPVAFWCNPISGHNTLYWYLQNLGQGPELLIRYENEEAVDDSQLPKDRFSAERLKGVDSTLKIQPAELGDSAVYLCASSLGLAEQFFGPGTRLTVL.